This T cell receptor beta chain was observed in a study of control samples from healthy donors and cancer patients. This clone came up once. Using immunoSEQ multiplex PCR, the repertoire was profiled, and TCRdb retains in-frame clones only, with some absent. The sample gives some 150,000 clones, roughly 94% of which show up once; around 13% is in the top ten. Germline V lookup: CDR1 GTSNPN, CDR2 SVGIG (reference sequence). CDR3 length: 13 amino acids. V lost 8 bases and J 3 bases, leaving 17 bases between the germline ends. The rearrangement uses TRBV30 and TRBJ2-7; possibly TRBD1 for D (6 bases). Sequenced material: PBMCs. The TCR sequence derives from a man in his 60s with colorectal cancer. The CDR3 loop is CAGGVGGLYEQYF. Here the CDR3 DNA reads TGTGCCGGTGGGGTTGGGGGCCTCTACGAGCAGTACTTC.